This T cell receptor (beta chain) was profiled in a study of T cells in Graves' hyperthyroidism and ophthalmopathy. Notes on the study in general: Within blood appeared most thyroid clonotypes that had expanded above 0.001.

The V end lost 3 bases, the J end lost 1 base, and 15 bases lay between the germline ends. Looked up from germline, CDR1 is SNHLY and CDR2 is FYNNEI. This CDR3 has 16 residues. Uncontrolled infection, other autoimmune disease, pregnancy or lactation disqualified patients from enrolment. Clinical symptoms, serum thyroxine and TRAb, thyroid ultrasound and orbital computed tomography together formed the diagnostic basis. From 10 ml of fresh peripheral blood, PBMCs were isolated. This clonotype was detected many times. The antigen remains undetermined. From RNA transcripts, TCR beta CDR3 regions were amplified. The TCR CDR3 was amplified in a first-round RT-PCR using the HTBI primer set. TCRdb reprocessed the multiplex PCR reads with MiXCR, giving one entry per CDR3 protein. The repertoire has some 300,000 distinct CDR3 sequences, about 19% of them found once; the top ten carry less than 45%.

The TCR comes from a man aged 45-65 years with Graves' ophthalmopathy. Sample: blood. This chain connects TRBV2 to TRBJ2-5; D is unresolved. CDR3 DNA: TGTGCCAGCAGTGATTCTCGTGGAGTCGGCCAAGAGACCCAGTACTTC. Translation: CASSDSRGVGQETQYF. The complete variable domain, with remaining parts taken from reference TRBV2 and TRBJ2-5, reads EPEVTQTPSHQVTQMGQEVILRCVPISNHLYFYWYRQILGQKVEFLVSFYNNEISEKSEIFDDQFSVERPDGSNFTLKIRSTKLEDSAMYFCASSDSRGVGQETQYFGPGTRLLVL.